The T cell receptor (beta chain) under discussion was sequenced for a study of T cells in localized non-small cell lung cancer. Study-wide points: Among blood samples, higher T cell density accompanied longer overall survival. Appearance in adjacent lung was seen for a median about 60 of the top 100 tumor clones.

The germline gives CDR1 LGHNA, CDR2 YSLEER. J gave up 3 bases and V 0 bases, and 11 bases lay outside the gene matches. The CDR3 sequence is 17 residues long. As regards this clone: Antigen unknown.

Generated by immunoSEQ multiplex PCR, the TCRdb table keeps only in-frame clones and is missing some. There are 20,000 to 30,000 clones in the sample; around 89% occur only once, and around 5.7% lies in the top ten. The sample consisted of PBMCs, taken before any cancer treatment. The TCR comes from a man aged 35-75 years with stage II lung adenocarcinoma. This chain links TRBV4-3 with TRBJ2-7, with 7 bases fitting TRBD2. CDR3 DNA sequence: TGCGCCAGCAGCCAAGAGTATGCGCGGGGGACTTTCTACGAGCAGTACTTC. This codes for CASSQEYARGTFYEQYF.